This T cell receptor (beta chain) was sequenced in a study of blood T cell repertoires in COVID-19. The data were produced by immunoSEQ multiplex PCR, yet TCRdb's version contains in-frame clones alone and is incomplete. The profile shows some 190,000 clones, roughly 90% of them singletons. The V and J ends lost 2 bases and 5 bases respectively, with 6 bases between them. The CDR3 covers 13 residues. Per germline, CDR1 SNHLY and CDR2 FYNNEI. This clone came up once. The material sequenced was peripheral blood. The origin of this receptor is a man between 18 and 35 years old with active or convalescent COVID-19. This rearrangement joins TRBV2 to TRBJ1-4; D unclear. The CDR3 is CASSELRNEKLFF. CDR3 bases: TGTGCCAGCAGTGAACTGCGGAATGAAAAACTGTTTTTT.